Listed below are T cell receptor beta chains from one sample, sequenced in a study of T-cell memory formation after mild COVID-19. TCRdb passed the 5' RACE reads through MiXCR, listing each CDR3 protein once. The top ten hold about 23% of the sample, which has around 300,000 distinct CDR3 sequences, more than 15% seen once. Sequencing was done on a sample of PBMCs or a T cell subset sorted from them (not recorded which). These receptors were taken from a man aged 18 to 29 who had mild COVID-19 (a few samples of this study predate the infection). Cell type and time point are not known. CDR3s leave out the opening cysteine and the closing phenylalanine or tryptophan. D genes are given only for firm matches.

NA	TRBJ1-5	TRBV7-2	ASSLAGTHQPQH
NA	TRBJ1-1	TRBV4-1	ASSPRRVRNTEAF
NA	TRBJ2-5	TRBV30	AWSVASQGRETQY
NA	TRBJ1-4	TRBV12-3/TRBV12-4	ASSWGSTNEKLF
NA	TRBJ2-1	TRBV20-1	SARLQYNEQF
NA	TRBJ2-1	TRBV14	ASSQYGVDRYNEQF
TRBD1	TRBJ1-1	TRBV12-3/TRBV12-4	ASSPHRGQNTEAF
NA	TRBJ2-7	TRBV12-3/TRBV12-4	ASSLSGSRSYEQY
NA	NA	TRBV7-2	ASSLELKETQY
NA	TRBJ2-7	TRBV7-2	ASRKPGFYEQY
NA	TRBJ2-1	TRBV9	ASSVAPWNEQF
NA	TRBJ1-1	TRBV20-1	SARVLSTEAF
TRBD1	TRBJ1-1	TRBV20-1	SALTGSAAF
NA	TRBJ2-7	TRBV9	ASSETVGYYEQY
TRBD1	TRBJ2-5	TRBV5-4	ASAPGTEETQY
NA	TRBJ1-4	TRBV6-5	ASSYSRGVREKLF
NA	TRBJ2-3	TRBV7-9	ASSLWVSSNTDTQY
NA	TRBJ2-2	TRBV11-1	ASTPFANTGELF
NA	TRBJ2-1	TRBV29-1	SVVGRGAGDEQF
TRBD1	TRBJ2-1	TRBV19	ASGTVAYNEQF
TRBD1	TRBJ1-1	TRBV5-6	ASSSHRGLGYTEAF
NA	TRBJ1-1	TRBV21-1	ASSRDRETWAEAF
NA	TRBJ1-6	TRBV27	ASSLPERAPGNSPLH
NA	TRBJ2-2	TRBV10-3	AISPFTGELF
NA	TRBJ2-2	TRBV4-3	ASSHAAGELF
TRBD1	TRBJ2-1	TRBV9	ASSVGTGRNEQF
NA	TRBJ2-7	TRBV6-5	ASRERRGEQY
TRBD2	TRBJ2-7	TRBV4-3	ASSQEGGSSYEQY
TRBD2	TRBJ2-1	TRBV5-1	ASTSDLAGGPNEQF
TRBD2	TRBJ2-3	TRBV27	ASSVLAGGDTDTQY
NA	TRBJ1-2	TRBV7-9	ASSPPSRTDYGYT
NA	TRBJ2-1	TRBV7-3	ASSLSGAHNEQF
TRBD1	TRBJ1-2	TRBV4-1	ASSQDPDGTVFYGYT
NA	TRBJ2-1	TRBV2	ASSFPNEQF
NA	TRBJ2-3	TRBV7-2	ASSFRGADTQY
NA	TRBJ2-3	TRBV5-1	ASSQTGAGDTQY
TRBD2	TRBJ2-2	TRBV4-1	ASSQDRLAGDTGELF